This T cell receptor (beta chain) is from a study of patients and donors after allogeneic stem cell transplantation (TCRdb year 2020). The library was made by RT-PCR. The sequencing machine was a NextSeq 550. TCRdb applied fastp at Q25 and MiXCR to the public reads, then kept only in-frame beta chains. Entries are consolidated by CDR3 protein sequence, retaining the most common genes and DNA. The sample table contains some 200,000 distinct CDR3 sequences; only one count was recorded for 41% of them. 30% to 35% of the sample is taken by the ten largest. Looking up the germline V gene yields CDR1 SGHTA and CDR2 FQGNSA. V is pared back by 3 bases and J by 5 bases, with 10 bases lying between the germline termini. The CDR3 measures 13 amino acids from cysteine to phenylalanine. The only DNA kept is the CDR3, 39 bases in frame from the first base. The table lists this clonotype with a few counts. This receptor's antigen is unknown. No clone much larger than this one lies a single base away; base qualities are absent.

The TCR comes from a human donor who was either an allogeneic HSCT recipient or a stem cell or donor lymphocyte infusion donor (not recorded which). It is not recorded whose cells these are; they may come from a transplant donor. Sequenced input: blood, either unsorted or a sorted T cell fraction (not recorded which). This chain is built from TRBV7-2 and TRBJ1-2, with the identity of the D gene unclear. This receptor carries the CDR3 CASSLEEGYGYTF. In nucleotides, the sequence is TGTGCCAGCAGCTTGGAAGAAGGGTATGGCTACACCTTC. With all but the CDR3 taken from the reference TRBV7-2 and TRBJ1-2 genes, the full variable domain is: GAGVSQSPSNKVTEKGKDVELRCDPISGHTALYWYRQSLGQGLEFLIYFQGNSAPDKSGLPSDRFSAERTGGSVSTLTIQRTQQEDSAVYLCASSLEEGYGYTFGSGTRLTVV.